The 21 T cell receptor beta chains presented below share a single source sample, sequenced in a study of blood T cell repertoires in COVID-19. Method: immunoSEQ multiplex PCR; TCRdb's copy keeps in-frame clones and lacks some. The table lists 350,000 or so clones, over 70% of them singletons. Sequencing was performed on peripheral blood. Receptors originate from a man younger than 45 with active or convalescent COVID-19.

The chain uses TRBV6-6 and TRBJ2-1, with D possibly TRBD1 on 6 matching bases. From germline, CDR1 is MNHNY and CDR2 SVGAGI (reference sequence). The CDR3 has 16 residues. The V end was cut by 0 bases, the J end by 4 bases, with 13 bases between. The CDR3 is CASSYSSGGSYNEQFF. CDR3 nucleotide sequence: TGTGCCAGCAGTTACTCGAGTGGGGGCTCGTACAATGAGCAGTTCTTC.

The chain joins TRBV7-2 to TRBJ2-7; 11 bases map to TRBD2. The germline CDR1 and CDR2 sequences are SGHTA and FQGNSA. V shed 1 base, J shed 7 bases, and the junction held 3 bases outside the gene matches. This CDR3 is 14 amino acids long. The CDR3 coding sequence is TGTGCCAGCAGCTTAGTAACTAGCGGGGGTGAGCAGTACTTC. Protein: CASSLVTSGGEQYF.

J is TRBJ2-1 and V is TRBV9; 8 bases are shared with TRBD2. The CDR3 consists of 16 residues. V shed 4 bases, J shed 3 bases, and the junction held 9 bases outside the gene matches. The germline V gene has CDR1 SGDLS and CDR2 YYNGEE. Written as DNA, the CDR3 is TGTGCCAGCAGCTCCAGCGGGAGCATCTTCTACAATGAGCAGTTCTTC. Its translation: CASSSSGSIFYNEQFF.

The gene calls are TRBV25-1 and TRBJ1-2; tentative D call: TRBD1 (6 bases). Trimming stripped 1 base from V and 4 bases from J, with 13 bases between. This CDR3 has 15 residues. Germline assignment: CDR1 MGHDK and CDR2 SYGVNS. In DNA form, the CDR3 reads TGTGCCAGCAGTGAATCAGGGGAGTTACTCTATGGCTACACCTTC. As protein: CASSESGELLYGYTF.

V gene TRBV7-2 combines with J gene TRBJ1-4; no reliable D call. Germline assignment: CDR1 SGHTA and CDR2 FQGNSA. The CDR3 has 15 amino acids. V lost 5 bases, J lost 0 bases, and 10 bases lay in between. CDR3 residues: CASSVTRATNEKLFF. CDR3 nucleotides: TGTGCCAGCAGCGTTACACGGGCAACTAATGAAAAACTGTTTTTT. Supplemented by reference TRBV7-2 and TRBJ1-4, the full variable domain reads GAGVSQSPSNKVTEKGKDVELRCDPISGHTALYWYRQSLGQGLEFLIYFQGNSAPDKSGLPSDRFSAERTGGSVSTLTIQRTQQEDSAVYLCASSVTRATNEKLFFGSGTQLSVL.

CDR3 region: CASSIPRGKSTDTQYF. CDR3 bases: TGCGCCAGCAGCATCCCACGGGGGAAGAGCACAGATACGCAGTATTTT. The chain employs TRBV5-1 and TRBJ2-3; D is perhaps TRBD2 (6 bases). From germline, CDR1 is SGHRS and CDR2 YFSETQ. This CDR3 has 16 amino acids. V lost 4 bases and J lost 0, with 15 bases in between.

This rearrangement joins TRBV7-9 to TRBJ2-3, with TRBD1 matching over 10 bases. Germline CDR1 and CDR2: SEHNR and FQNEAQ (reference sequence). V trimming: 5 bases; J trimming: 5 bases; junction bases outside the gene matches: 10. The CDR3 is 16 amino acids. CDR3 sequence reads: CASSSKTGGAEDTQYF. The CDR3 DNA sequence: TGTGCCAGCAGCAGCAAGACAGGGGGCGCAGAAGATACGCAGTATTTT.

The chain combines TRBV29-1 with TRBJ1-2, with D perhaps matching TRBD1 (5 bases). Germline values: CDR1 SQVTM, CDR2 ANQGSEA. This CDR3 is 15 amino acids long. The V gene lost 1 base and the J gene lost 7 bases, with 19 bases spanning the gap. CDR3 sequence: CSVEGRGPKAGGYTF. The CDR3 DNA follows: TGCAGCGTTGAAGGGCGGGGACCTAAAGCAGGTGGCTACACCTTC.

The chain links TRBV7-3 to TRBJ2-1; D is perhaps TRBD1 (5 bases). This CDR3 has 15 amino acids. Trimming removed 5 bases at V and 2 bases at J, with 13 bases between. The germline V gene has CDR1 SGHTA and CDR2 FQGTGA. CDR3 protein: CASSGRQGTYNEQFF. In DNA, the CDR3 is TGTGCCAGCAGCGGACGGCAGGGAACCTACAATGAGCAGTTCTTC.

The chain is built from TRBV5-1 and TRBJ2-3, with TRBD2 matching over 8 bases. J was trimmed by 1 base and V by 1 base; bases with no gene match: 5. Looked up from germline, CDR1 is SGHRS and CDR2 is YFSETQ. This CDR3 contains 16 residues. CDR3 sequence reads: CASSLRLAGRTDTQYF. The DNA for the CDR3 is TGCGCCAGCAGCTTGAGGCTAGCGGGCCGCACAGATACGCAGTATTTT.

The V gene is TRBV24-1, the J gene TRBJ1-5; D is uncertain. The ends were cut back, 3 bases at V and 0 bases at J, with 5 bases in the middle. The V gene's germline CDR1 is KGHDR and CDR2 SFDVKD. CDR3 length: 14 residues. The CDR3 spells CATSDIFSNQPQHF. The CDR3 DNA is TGTGCCACCAGTGATATATTTAGCAATCAGCCCCAGCATTTT.

The rearrangement uses TRBV7-9 and TRBJ2-1; TRBD1 is a possible D gene (5 bases). The CDR3 is made up of 13 amino acids. Trimming removed 1 base at V and 9 bases at J, with 10 bases between. The germline V gene encodes CDR1 SEHNR and CDR2 FQNEAQ (reference sequence). In DNA form, the CDR3 reads TGTGCCAGCAGCTTAGGTGGCAGGGCTGAGCAGTTCTTC. This sequence encodes CASSLGGRAEQFF.

This chain uses TRBV24-1 with TRBJ1-5; 8 nucleotides match TRBD1. Germline loops: CDR1 KGHDR, CDR2 SFDVKD. The trim removed 4 bases at V and 3 bases at J, leaving 7 bases unmatched. This CDR3 spans 16 amino acids. This chain's CDR3 is CATSDPGTGSNQPQHF. CDR3 DNA: TGTGCCACCAGTGACCCCGGGACAGGTTCCAATCAGCCCCAGCATTTT.

This clone was observed a single time. The chain employs TRBV4-2 and TRBJ1-1; D is unclear. The CDR3 is made up of 12 amino acids. Germline CDR1 reads LGHNA; CDR2 reads YNFKEQ. V lost 3 bases and J lost 3, with 5 bases in between. The CDR3 coding sequence is TGTGCCAGCAGCCACCAATACACTGAAGCTTTCTTT. It encodes CASSHQYTEAFF.

The CDR3 sequence is CASSSGGTGWASPLHF. For the CDR3, the DNA is TGTGCCAGCAGCTCCGGGGGGACAGGCTGGGCTTCACCCCTCCACTTT. The chain recombines TRBV11-3 with TRBJ1-6; 8 bases are a match to TRBD1. The CDR3 has 16 amino acids. V lost 4 bases to trimming and J lost 9 bases; unmatched junction nucleotides: 11. Germline values: CDR1 SGHNT, CDR2 YENEEA.

This chain uses TRBV11-2 with TRBJ2-3, with D perhaps TRBD2 (5 bases). Trimming took 5 bases from V and 3 from J, leaving 6 bases between them. The CDR3 contains 12 residues. Germline CDR1 reads SGHAT; CDR2 reads FQNNGV. This CDR3 reads CASSPGTDTQYF. The CDR3 DNA follows: TGTGCCAGCAGCCCGGGGACAGATACGCAGTATTTT.

This clone was counted a single time. This rearrangement joins TRBV10-2 to TRBJ2-1; D is uncertain. Looked up from germline, CDR1 is WSHSY and CDR2 is SAAADI. This CDR3 contains 15 residues. V was shortened by 4 bases and J by 2 bases, with 12 bases between the two germline ends. CDR3 sequence: CASSVPTTTYNEQFF. CDR3 DNA: TGCGCCAGCAGTGTTCCCACTACAACCTACAATGAGCAGTTCTTC.

This chain uses TRBV7-8 with TRBJ1-1, with D perhaps matching TRBD1 (5 bases). Trimming left V 4 bases short and J 1 base short, with 13 bases between. The CDR3 has 15 amino acids. Germline CDR1 and CDR2: SGHVS and FQNEAQ. The CDR3 region has the DNA TGTGCCAGCAGCTCATGGGGACTGGAGAACACTGAAGCTTTCTTT. Amino acid sequence: CASSSWGLENTEAFF.

The chain employs TRBV24-1 and TRBJ2-4, with D perhaps matching TRBD2 (6 bases). This CDR3 contains 15 residues. V was cut by 5 bases and J by 1 base, with 11 bases left in between. Per germline, CDR1 KGHDR and CDR2 SFDVKD. The CDR3 spells CATSGSGEAKNIQYF. The DNA for the CDR3 is TGTGCCACCAGTGGTAGCGGAGAGGCCAAAAACATTCAGTACTTC.

V is TRBV5-4 and J is TRBJ2-3; weak D call: TRBD2 (5 bases). The germline gives CDR1 SGHNT, CDR2 YYREEE (reference sequence). Trimming pared 3 bases from V and 2 bases from J, leaving 16 bases between. The CDR3 totals 16 residues. CDR3 nucleotides: TGTGCCAGCAGCTCCCCCCAGGCCGGGGACACAGATACGCAGTATTTT. This encodes CASSSPQAGDTDTQYF.

The chain joins TRBV3-1 (or the pseudogene TRBV3-2) to TRBJ2-1, with 8 positions matching TRBD2. V shed 0 bases, J shed 11 bases, and the junction held 9 bases outside the gene matches. Germline CDR1 LGHDT, CDR2 YNNKEL (reference sequence). This CDR3 is 15 amino acids long. CDR3 in DNA: TGTGCCAGCAGCCAAGATAACGGGGGGGATAGGAAGCAGTTCTTC. It encodes CASSQDNGGDRKQFF.